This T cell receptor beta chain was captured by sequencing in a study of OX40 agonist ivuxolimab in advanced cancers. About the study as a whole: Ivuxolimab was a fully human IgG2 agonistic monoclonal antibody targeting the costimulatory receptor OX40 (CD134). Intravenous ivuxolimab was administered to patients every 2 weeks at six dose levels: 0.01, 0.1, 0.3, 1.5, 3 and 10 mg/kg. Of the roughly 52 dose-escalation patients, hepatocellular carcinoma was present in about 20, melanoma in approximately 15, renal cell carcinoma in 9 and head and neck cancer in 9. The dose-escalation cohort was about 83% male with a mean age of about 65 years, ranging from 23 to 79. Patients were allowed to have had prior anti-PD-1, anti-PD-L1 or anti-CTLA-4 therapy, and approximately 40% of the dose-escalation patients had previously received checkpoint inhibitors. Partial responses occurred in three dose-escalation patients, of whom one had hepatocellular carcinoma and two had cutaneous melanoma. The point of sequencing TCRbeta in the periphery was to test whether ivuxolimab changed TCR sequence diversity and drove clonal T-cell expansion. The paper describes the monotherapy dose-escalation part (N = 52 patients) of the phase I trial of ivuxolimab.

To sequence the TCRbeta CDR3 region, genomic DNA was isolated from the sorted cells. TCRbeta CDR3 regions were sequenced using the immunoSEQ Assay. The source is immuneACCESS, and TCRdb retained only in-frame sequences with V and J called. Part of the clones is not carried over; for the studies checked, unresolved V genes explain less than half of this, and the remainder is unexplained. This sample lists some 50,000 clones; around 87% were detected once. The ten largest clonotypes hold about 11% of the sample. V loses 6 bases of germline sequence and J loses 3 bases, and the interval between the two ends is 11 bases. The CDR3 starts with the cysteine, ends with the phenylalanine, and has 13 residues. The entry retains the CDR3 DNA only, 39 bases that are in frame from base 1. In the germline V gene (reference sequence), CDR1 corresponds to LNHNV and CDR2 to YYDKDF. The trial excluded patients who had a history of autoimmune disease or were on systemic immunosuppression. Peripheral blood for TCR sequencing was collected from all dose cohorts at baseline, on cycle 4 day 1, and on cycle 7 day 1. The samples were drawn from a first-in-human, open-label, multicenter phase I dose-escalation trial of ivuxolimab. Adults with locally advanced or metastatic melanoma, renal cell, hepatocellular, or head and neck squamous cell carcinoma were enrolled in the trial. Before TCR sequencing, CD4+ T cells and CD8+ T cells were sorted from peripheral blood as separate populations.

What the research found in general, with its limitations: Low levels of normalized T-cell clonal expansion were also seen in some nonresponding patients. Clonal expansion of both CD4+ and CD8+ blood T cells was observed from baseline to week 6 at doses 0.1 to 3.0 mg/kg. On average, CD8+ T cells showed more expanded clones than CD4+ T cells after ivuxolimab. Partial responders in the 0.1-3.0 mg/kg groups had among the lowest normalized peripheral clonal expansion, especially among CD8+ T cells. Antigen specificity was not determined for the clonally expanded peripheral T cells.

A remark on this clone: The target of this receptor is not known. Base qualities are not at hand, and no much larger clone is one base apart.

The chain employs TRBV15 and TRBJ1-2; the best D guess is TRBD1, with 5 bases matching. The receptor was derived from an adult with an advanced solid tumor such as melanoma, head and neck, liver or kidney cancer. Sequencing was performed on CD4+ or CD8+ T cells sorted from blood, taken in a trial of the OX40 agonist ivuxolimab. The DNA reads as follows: TGTGCCACCAGGCGGGGGAATGACTATGGCTACACCTTC. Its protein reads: CATRRGNDYGYTF.